This T cell receptor beta chain was profiled in a study of T cells in Graves' hyperthyroidism and ophthalmopathy. Stable Graves' hyperthyroidism denoted no ophthalmopathy progression over 18 months. Exclusion followed for patients with uncontrolled infection, other autoimmune disease, pregnancy or lactation. Diagnosing involved the use of clinical symptoms, serum thyroxine and TRAb, thyroid ultrasound and orbital computed tomography. Amplification of TCR beta CDR3 regions used RNA as the template. A set of HTBI primers served as the primers for a first-round RT-PCR of the TCR CDR3. MiXCR, applied by TCRdb to the multiplex PCR reads, yields one record per CDR3 protein. The sample holds about 500,000 distinct CDR3 sequences, over 15% seen once. The CDR3 runs to 13 residues. Germline V CDR1 and CDR2: SNHLY, FYNNEI. V was trimmed by 7 bases and J by 0 bases, leaving 9 bases between them.

The receptor was derived from a woman under 30 with Graves' hyperthyroidism. The chain uses TRBV2 and TRBJ1-1, with D perhaps TRBD1 (6 bases). The material sequenced was blood. Written as DNA, the CDR3 is TGTGCCAGCAAGGGGGGGTTGAACACTGAAGCTTTCTTT. Residues: CASKGGLNTEAFF.